This passage covers 10 T cell receptor beta chains from one sample sequenced in a study of identical twins listed by TCRdb under 2016. The method was 5' RACE. The data were produced on an Illumina HiSeq 2000. TCRdb ran its own pipeline on the public reads, namely fastp trimming at Q25 and MiXCR clone calling, and kept in-frame beta chains. Each record represents a unique CDR3 protein, reported with the most common genes and DNA among its rows. The table for this sample lists hundreds of thousands of distinct CDR3 sequences; 15% to 20% of them were counted only once. Of the sample, around 13% is held by the ten largest clones. These data are also associated with another study on T cells expressing NK-cell markers.

Sequencing was done on a sample of PBMCs. The source is a woman between 18 and 29 years old in good health.

This clonotype was observed a handful of times. The CDR3, as DNA: TGTGCCAGCACCCTCGACAGGGGAATCACTGAAGCTTTCTTT. It translates to CASTLDRGITEAFF. The V call is TRBV5-5, the J call TRBJ1-1; 8 bases agree with TRBD1. CDR3 length equals 14 residues. The V and J ends lost 6 bases and 4 bases, in that order; junction bases with no gene match: 8. CDR1 and CDR2 (germline): SGHKS, YYEKEE (reference sequence).

The sample holds a few counts of this clonotype. The gene calls are TRBV5-1 and TRBJ1-1, with D maybe TRBD1 (6 bases). The CDR3 is made up of 14 amino acids. V lost 1 base and J lost 6, with 13 bases in between. Germline CDR1 SGHRS, CDR2 YFSETQ. This chain's CDR3 is CASSLWAGQPEAFF. CDR3 bases: TGCGCCAGCAGCTTGTGGGCAGGACAGCCTGAAGCTTTCTTT.

The chain has TRBV15 and TRBJ2-2, with a possible D match to TRBD1 (5 bases). V was shortened by 2 bases and J by 5 bases, with 9 bases between the two germline ends. This CDR3 region has 14 residues. Per germline, CDR1 LNHNV and CDR2 YYDKDF (reference sequence). Written as DNA, the CDR3 is TGTGCCACCAGCAGACAGGGTCGGACCGGGGAGCTGTTTTTT. This codes for CATSRQGRTGELFF.

The chain combines TRBV12-3 or TRBV12-4 with TRBJ2-1; D is possibly TRBD1 (7 bases). Trimming removed 7 bases from V and 2 bases from J, with 18 bases in between. This CDR3 contains 16 residues. The CDR3: CASTLGQEGPYNEQFF. The CDR3 nucleotides read TGTGCCAGCACCCTCGGACAGGAGGGGCCCTACAATGAGCAGTTCTTC.

This sequence joins TRBV19 and TRBJ2-6, with D unclear. The CDR3 length is 16 residues. Trimming removed 4 bases at V and 2 bases at J, with 12 bases between. CDR1 LNHDA and CDR2 SQIVND come from the germline V gene (reference sequence). The CDR3 spells CASSKGRMTGANVLTF. CDR3 nucleotide sequence: TGTGCCAGTAGTAAGGGTCGTATGACTGGGGCCAACGTCCTGACTTTC.

The V call is TRBV20-1, the J call TRBJ1-3; D is unclear. V was shortened by 3 bases and J by 6 bases, with 12 bases between the two germline ends. Germline V gives CDR1 DFQATT, CDR2 SNEGSKA (reference sequence). The CDR3 has 13 amino acids. This chain's CDR3 is CSARMWEVNTIYF. The CDR3 coding sequence is TGCAGTGCTAGGATGTGGGAAGTAAACACCATATATTTT.

This chain links TRBV10-3 with TRBJ1-5; 9 positions match TRBD1. The CDR3 consists of 15 residues. The germline gives CDR1 ENHRY, CDR2 SYGVKD. The V and J ends lost 6 bases and 6 bases, in that order; junction bases with no gene match: 9. CDR3 nucleotide sequence: TGTGCCATCAGAGATCGGACAGGGGAGGGTCAGCCCCAGCATTTT. It codes for CAIRDRTGEGQPQHF.

This chain links TRBV29-1 with TRBJ2-3; D call uncertain. The germline V gene has CDR1 SQVTM and CDR2 ANQGSEA. The CDR3 spans 15 residues. V was trimmed by 3 bases and J by 1 base, leaving 14 bases between them. The CDR3 nucleotides are TGCAGCGTTGACTTACCACACCCCGGCACAGATACGCAGTATTTT. Its translation: CSVDLPHPGTDTQYF.

This clonotype has only a few counts. J is TRBJ2-2 and V is TRBV12-3 or TRBV12-4; the match to TRBD2 covers 11 bases. The CDR3 length is 15 residues. J lost 5 bases, V lost 3 bases, and 2 bases had no gene match. DNA of the CDR3: TGTGCCAGCAGTTTCACTAGCGGGAGAACCGGGGAGCTGTTTTTT. Translation gives CASSFTSGRTGELFF.

The chain has TRBV20-1 and TRBJ2-4; TRBD1 matches at 11 bases. The V segment lost 6 bases and the J segment 8 bases; nucleotides outside the gene matches: 6. This CDR3 has 13 residues. Germline-derived CDR1 and CDR2 are DFQATT and SNEGSKA (reference sequence). The CDR3 coding sequence is TGCAGTGCACGGGGACAGGGGGTTGACATTCAGTACTTC. Translated: CSARGQGVDIQYF.